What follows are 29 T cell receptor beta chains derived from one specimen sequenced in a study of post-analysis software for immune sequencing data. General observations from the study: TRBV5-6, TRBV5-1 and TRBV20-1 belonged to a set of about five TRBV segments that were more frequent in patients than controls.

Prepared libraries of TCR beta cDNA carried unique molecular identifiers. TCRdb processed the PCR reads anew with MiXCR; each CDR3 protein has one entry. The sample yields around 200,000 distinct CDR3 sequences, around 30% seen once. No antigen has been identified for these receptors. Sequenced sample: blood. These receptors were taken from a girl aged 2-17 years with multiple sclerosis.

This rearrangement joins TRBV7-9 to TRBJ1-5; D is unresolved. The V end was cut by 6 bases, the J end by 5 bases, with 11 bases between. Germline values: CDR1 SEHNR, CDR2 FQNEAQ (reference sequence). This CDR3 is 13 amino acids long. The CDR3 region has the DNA TGTGCCAGCAGTGTTATGGATGATCAGCCCCAGCATTTT. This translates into CASSVMDDQPQHF.

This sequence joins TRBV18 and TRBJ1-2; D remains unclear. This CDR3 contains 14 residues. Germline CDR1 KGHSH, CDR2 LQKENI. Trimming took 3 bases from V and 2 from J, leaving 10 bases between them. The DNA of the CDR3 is TGTGCCAGCTCACCGGAATTAGGGAACTATGGCTACACCTTC. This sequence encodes CASSPELGNYGYTF.

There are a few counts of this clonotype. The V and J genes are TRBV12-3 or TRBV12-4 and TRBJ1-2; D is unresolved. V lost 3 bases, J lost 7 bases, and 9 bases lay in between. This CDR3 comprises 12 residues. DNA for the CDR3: TGTGCCAGCAGTTTTAGGGAGGCTGGCTACACCTTC. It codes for CASSFREAGYTF.

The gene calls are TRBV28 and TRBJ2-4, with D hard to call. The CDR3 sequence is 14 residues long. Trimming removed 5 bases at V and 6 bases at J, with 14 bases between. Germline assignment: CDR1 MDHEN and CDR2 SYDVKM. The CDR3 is CASSAPAGVNIQYF. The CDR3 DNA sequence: TGTGCCAGCAGTGCGCCGGCTGGGGTAAACATTCAGTACTTC. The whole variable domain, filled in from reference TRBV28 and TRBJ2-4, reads DVKVTQSSRYLVKRTGEKVFLECVQDMDHENMFWYRQDPGLGLRLIYFSYDVKMKEKGDIPEGYSVSREKKERFSLILESASTNQTSMYLCASSAPAGVNIQYFGAGTRLSVL.

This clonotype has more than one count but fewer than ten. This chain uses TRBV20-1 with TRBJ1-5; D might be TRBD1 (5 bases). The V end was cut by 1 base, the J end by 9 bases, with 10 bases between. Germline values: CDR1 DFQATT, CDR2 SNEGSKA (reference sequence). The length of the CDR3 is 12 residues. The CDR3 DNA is TGCAGTGCTAGAGGGGAGGGGCGGCCCCAGCATTTT. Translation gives CSARGEGRPQHF.

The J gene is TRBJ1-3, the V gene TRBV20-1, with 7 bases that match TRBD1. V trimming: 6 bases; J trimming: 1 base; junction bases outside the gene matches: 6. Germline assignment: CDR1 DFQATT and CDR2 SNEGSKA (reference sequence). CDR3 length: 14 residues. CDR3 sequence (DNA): TGCAGTGCCAATCCAGGGGGTTCTGGAAACACCATATATTTT. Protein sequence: CSANPGGSGNTIYF.

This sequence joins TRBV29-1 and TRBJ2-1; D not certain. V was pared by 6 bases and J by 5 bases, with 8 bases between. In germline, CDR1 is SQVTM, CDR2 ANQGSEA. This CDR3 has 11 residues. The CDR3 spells CSVTVDNEQFF. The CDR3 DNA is TGCAGCGTGACTGTCGACAATGAGCAGTTCTTC.

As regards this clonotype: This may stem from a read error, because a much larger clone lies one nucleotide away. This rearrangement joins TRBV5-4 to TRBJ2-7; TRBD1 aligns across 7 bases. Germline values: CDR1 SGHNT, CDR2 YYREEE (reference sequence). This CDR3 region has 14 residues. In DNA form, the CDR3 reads TGTGCCAGCAGCCGGGACAGCAGCTCCTACGAGCAGGACTTC. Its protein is CASSRDSSSYEQDF.

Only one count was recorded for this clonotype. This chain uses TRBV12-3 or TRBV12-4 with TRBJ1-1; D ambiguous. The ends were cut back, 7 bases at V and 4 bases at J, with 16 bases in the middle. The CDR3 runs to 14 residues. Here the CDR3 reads CASTPRGIGTEAFF. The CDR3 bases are TGTGCCAGCACCCCACGTGGGATCGGCACTGAAGCTTTCTTT.

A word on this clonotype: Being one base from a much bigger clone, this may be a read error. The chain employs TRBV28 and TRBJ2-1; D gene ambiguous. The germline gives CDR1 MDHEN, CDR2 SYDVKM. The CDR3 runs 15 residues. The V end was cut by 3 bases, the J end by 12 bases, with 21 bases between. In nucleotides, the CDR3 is TGTGCCAGCAGTTTGGTCAGTGCCTCCTCATTTTGGCAGTTCTTC. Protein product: CASSLVSASSFWQFF.

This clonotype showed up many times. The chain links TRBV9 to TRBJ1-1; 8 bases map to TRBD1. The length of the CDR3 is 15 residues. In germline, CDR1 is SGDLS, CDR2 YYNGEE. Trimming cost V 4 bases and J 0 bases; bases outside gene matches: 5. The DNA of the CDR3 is TGTGCCAGCAGCCTTCGGACAGGGATGAACACTGAAGCTTTCTTT. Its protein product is CASSLRTGMNTEAFF.

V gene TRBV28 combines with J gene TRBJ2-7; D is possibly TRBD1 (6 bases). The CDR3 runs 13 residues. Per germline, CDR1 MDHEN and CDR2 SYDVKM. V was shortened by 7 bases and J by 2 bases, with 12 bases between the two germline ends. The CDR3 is CASTLGGTYEQYF. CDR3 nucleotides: TGTGCCAGCACCCTAGGGGGTACCTACGAGCAGTACTTC.

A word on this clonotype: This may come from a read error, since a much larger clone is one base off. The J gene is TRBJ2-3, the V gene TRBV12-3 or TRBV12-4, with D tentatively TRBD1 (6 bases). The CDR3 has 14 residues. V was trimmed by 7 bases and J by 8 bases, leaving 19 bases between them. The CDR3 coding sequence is TGTGCCAGCAATACACAGGGAAGGATAGGTACGCAGTATTTT. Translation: CASNTQGRIGTQYF.

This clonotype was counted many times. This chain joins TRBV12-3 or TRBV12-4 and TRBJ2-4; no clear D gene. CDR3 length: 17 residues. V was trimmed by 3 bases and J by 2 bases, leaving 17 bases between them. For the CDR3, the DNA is TGTGCCAGCAGTTTTAGAGCCGCCGAGGTGTCCAAAAACATTCAGTACTTC. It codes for CASSFRAAEVSKNIQYF.

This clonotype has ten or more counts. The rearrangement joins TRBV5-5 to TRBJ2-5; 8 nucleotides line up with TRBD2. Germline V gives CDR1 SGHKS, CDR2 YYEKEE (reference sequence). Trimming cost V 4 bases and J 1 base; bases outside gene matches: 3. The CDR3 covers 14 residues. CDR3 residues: CASSTLAGQETQYF. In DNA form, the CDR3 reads TGTGCCAGCAGCACCCTAGCGGGCCAAGAGACCCAGTACTTC.

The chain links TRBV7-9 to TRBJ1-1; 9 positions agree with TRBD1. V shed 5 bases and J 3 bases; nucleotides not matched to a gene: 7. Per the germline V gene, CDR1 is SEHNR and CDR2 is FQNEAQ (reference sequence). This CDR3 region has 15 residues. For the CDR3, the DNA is TGTGCCAGCAGCACCCACAGGGGGCCGTACACTGAAGCTTTCTTT. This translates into CASSTHRGPYTEAFF.

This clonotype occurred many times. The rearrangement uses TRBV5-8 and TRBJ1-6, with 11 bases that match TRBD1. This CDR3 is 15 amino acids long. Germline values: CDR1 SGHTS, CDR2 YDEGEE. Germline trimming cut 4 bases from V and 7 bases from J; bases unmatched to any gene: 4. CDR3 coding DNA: TGTGCCAGCAGCCCTCGGGACAGGGGGAATTCACCCCTCCACTTT. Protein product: CASSPRDRGNSPLHF.

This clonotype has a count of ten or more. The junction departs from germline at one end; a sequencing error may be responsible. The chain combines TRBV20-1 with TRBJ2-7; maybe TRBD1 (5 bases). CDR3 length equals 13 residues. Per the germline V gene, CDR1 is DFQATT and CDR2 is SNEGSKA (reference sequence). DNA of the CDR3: TGCAGTGCTGGAGAGCAACAGGCTTACGAGCAGTACTTC. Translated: CSAGEQQAYEQYF.

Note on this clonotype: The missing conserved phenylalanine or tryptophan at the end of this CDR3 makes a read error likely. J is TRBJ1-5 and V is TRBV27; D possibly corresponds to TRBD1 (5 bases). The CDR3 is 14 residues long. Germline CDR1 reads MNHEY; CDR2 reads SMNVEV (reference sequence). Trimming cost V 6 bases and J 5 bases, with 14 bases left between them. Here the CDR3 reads CASSLRVGDQPQHC. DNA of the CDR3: TGTGCCAGCAGCCTCAGGGTCGGCGATCAGCCCCAGCATTGT.

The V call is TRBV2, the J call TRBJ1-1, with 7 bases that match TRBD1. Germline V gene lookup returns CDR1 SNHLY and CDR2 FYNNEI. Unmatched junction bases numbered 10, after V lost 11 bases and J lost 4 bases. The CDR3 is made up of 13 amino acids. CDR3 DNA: TGTGCCGGGGGTTACAGGGGATCCACTGAAGCTTTCTTT. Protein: CAGGYRGSTEAFF.

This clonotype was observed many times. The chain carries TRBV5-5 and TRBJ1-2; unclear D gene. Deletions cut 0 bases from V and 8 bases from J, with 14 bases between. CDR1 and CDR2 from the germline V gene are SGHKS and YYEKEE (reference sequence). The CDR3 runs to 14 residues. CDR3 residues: CASSLEGVGLGYTF. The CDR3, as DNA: TGTGCCAGCAGCTTGGAAGGTGTGGGTTTGGGCTACACCTTC.

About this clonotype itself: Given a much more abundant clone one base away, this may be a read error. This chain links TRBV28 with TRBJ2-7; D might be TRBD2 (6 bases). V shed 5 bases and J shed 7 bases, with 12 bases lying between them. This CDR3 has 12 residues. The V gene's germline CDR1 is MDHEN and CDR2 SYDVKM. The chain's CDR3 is CASSRLGWEQYF. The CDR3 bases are TGTGCCAGCAGTCGACTAGGCTGGGAGCAGTACTTC.

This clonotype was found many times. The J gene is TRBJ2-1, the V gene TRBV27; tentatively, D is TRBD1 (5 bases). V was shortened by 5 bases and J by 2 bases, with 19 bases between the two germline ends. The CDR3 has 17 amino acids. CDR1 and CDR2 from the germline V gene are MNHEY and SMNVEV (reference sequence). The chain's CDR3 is CASSPAPQGWAYNEQFF. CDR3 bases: TGTGCCAGCAGTCCCGCGCCGCAGGGTTGGGCCTACAATGAGCAGTTCTTC.

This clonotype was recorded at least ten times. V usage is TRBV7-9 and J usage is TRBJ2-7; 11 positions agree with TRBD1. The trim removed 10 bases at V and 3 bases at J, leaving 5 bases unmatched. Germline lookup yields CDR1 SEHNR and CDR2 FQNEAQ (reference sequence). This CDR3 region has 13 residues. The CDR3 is CATRTGGFYEQYF. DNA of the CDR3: TGTGCCACCCGGACAGGGGGCTTCTACGAGCAGTACTTC. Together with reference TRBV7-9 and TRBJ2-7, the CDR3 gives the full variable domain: DTGVSQNPRHKITKRGQNVTFRCDPISEHNRLYWYRQTLGQGPEFLTYFQNEAQLEKSRLLSDRFSAERPKGSFSTLEIQRTEQGDSAMYLCATRTGGFYEQYFGPGTRLTVT.

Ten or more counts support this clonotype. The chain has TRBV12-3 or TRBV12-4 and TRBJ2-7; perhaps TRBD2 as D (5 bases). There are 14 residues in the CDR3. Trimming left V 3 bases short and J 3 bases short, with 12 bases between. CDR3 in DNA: TGTGCCAGCAGTTTGGTAGGCCGGGGCTACGAGCAGTACTTC. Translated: CASSLVGRGYEQYF.

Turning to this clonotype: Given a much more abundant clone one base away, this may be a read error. CDR3 nucleotide sequence: TGTGCCAGCAGCGAACCGGGACTAGCGGGAGTCGGCTCTCCCAAGAGCTCCTACAATGAGCAGTACTTC. The encoded protein is CASSEPGLAGVGSPKSSYNEQYF. The chain has TRBV21-1 and TRBJ2-1; the table's D call, TRBD2, was not checked against the DNA. The assigned J gene may be wrong: the sequence end matches TRBJ2-7 better. TRBV21-1 is deemed a pseudogene. The CDR3 loop spans 23 amino acids.

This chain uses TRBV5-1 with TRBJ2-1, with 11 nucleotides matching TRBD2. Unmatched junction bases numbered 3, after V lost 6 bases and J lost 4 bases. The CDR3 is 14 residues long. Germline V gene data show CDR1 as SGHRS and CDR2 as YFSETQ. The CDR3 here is CASTTSGSYNEQFF. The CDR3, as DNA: TGCGCCAGCACTACTAGCGGGAGTTACAATGAGCAGTTCTTC.

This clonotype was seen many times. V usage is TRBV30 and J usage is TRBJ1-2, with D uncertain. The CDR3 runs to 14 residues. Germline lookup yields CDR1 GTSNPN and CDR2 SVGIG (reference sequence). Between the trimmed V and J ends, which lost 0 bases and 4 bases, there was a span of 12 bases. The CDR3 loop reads CAWSVRGSSYGYTF. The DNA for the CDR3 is TGTGCCTGGAGTGTCCGTGGCAGTTCCTATGGCTACACCTTC.

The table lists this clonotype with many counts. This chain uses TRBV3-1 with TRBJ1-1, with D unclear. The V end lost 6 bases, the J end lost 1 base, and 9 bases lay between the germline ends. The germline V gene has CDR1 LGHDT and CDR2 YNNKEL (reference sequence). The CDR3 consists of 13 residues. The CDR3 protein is CASSFTGNTEAFF. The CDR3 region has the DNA TGTGCCAGCAGTTTCACGGGGAACACTGAAGCTTTCTTT.